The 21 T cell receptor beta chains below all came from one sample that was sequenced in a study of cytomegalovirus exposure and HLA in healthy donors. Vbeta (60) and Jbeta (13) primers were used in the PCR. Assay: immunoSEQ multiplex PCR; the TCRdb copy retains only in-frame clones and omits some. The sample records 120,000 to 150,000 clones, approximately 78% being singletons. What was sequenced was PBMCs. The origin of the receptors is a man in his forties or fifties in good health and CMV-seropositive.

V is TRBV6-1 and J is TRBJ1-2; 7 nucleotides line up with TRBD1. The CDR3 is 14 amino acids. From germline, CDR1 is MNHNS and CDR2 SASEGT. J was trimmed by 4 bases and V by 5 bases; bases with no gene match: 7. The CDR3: CASSIRQGGYGYTF. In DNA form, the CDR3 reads TGTGCCAGCAGTATTCGACAGGGTGGCTATGGCTACACCTTC.

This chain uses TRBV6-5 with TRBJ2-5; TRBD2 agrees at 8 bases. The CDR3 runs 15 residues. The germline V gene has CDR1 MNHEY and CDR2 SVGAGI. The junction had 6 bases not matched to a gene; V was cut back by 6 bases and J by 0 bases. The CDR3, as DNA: TGTGCCAGCAGCCCTCAGCGGGGGCACCAAGAGACCCAGTACTTC. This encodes CASSPQRGHQETQYF.

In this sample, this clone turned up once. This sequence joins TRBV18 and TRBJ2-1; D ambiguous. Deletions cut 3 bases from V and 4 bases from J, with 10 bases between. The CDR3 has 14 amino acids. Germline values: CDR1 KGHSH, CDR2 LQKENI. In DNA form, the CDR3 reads TGTGCCAGCTCACCGCCCGGGTCTTACAATGAGCAGTTCTTC. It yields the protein CASSPPGSYNEQFF.

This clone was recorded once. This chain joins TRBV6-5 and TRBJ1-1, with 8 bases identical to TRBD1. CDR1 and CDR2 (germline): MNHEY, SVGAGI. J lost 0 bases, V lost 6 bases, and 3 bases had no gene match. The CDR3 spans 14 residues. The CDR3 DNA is TGTGCCAGCAGCATGGACAGGGTGAACACTGAAGCTTTCTTT. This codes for CASSMDRVNTEAFF.

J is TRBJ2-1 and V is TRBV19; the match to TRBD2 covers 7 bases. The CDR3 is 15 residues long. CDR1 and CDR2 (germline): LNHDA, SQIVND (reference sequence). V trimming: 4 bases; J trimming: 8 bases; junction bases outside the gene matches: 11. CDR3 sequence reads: CASSTPSGDSYEQFF. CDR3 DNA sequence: TGTGCCAGTAGTACCCCTAGCGGTGATTCTTATGAGCAGTTCTTC. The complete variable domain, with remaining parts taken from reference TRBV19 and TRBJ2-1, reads DGGITQSPKYLFRKEGQNVTLSCEQNLNHDAMYWYRQDPGQGLRLIYYSQIVNDFQKGDIAEGYSVSREKKESFPLTVTSAQKNPTAFYLCASSTPSGDSYEQFFGPGTRLTVL.

Here the CDR3 reads CASSPGITNNEQFF. CDR3 nucleotide sequence: TGTGCCAGCTCTCCCGGGATAACGAACAATGAGCAGTTCTTC. This chain joins TRBV6-1 and TRBJ2-1; possibly TRBD2 for D (5 bases). This CDR3 is 14 amino acids long. Germline lookup yields CDR1 MNHNS and CDR2 SASEGT. Trimming cost V 8 bases and J 5 bases, with 16 bases left between them.

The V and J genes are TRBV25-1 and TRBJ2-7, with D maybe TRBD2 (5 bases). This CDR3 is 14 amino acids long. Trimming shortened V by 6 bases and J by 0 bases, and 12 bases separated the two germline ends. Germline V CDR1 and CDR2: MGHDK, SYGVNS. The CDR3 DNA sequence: TGTGCCAGCAGCGCCCGCGGGTTCTCCTACGAGCAGTACTTC. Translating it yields CASSARGFSYEQYF.

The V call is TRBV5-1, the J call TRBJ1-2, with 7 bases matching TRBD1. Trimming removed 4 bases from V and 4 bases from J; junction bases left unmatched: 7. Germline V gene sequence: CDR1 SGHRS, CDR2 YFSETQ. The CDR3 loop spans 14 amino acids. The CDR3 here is CASSQQGYGYGYTF. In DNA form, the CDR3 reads TGCGCCAGCAGCCAACAGGGGTATGGCTATGGCTACACCTTC.

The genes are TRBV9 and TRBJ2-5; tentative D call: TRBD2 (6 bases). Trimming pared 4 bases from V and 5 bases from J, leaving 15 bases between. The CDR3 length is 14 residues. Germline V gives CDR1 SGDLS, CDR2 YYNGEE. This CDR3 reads CASSQSGWRETQYF. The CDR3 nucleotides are TGTGCCAGCAGCCAGAGCGGGTGGCGGGAGACCCAGTACTTC.

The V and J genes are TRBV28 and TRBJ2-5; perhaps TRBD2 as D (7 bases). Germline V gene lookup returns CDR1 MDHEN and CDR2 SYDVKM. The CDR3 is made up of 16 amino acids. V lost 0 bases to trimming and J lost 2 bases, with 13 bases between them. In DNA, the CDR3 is TGTGCCAGCAGTTTATGGGGGAAGGGGGGGCAAGAGACCCAGTACTTC. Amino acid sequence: CASSLWGKGGQETQYF.

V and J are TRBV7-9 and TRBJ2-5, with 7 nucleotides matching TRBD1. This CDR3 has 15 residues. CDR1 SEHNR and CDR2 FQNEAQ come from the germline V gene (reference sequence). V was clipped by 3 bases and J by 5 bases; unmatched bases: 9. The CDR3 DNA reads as TGTGCCAGCAGCTTCCCCGACAGGGTGGGGGAGACCCAGTACTTC. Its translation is CASSFPDRVGETQYF.

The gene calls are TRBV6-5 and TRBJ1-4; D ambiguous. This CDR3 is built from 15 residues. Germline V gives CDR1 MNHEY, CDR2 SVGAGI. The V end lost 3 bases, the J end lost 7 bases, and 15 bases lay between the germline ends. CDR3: CASSYSVVGGEKLFF. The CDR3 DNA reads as TGTGCCAGCAGTTATTCGGTTGTCGGTGGTGAAAAACTGTTTTTT.

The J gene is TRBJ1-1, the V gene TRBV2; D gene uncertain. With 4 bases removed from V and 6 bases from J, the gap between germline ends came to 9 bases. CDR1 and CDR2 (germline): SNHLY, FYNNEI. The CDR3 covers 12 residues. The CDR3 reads CASSVRSPEAFF. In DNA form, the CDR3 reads TGTGCCAGCAGTGTGAGGAGCCCTGAAGCTTTCTTT.

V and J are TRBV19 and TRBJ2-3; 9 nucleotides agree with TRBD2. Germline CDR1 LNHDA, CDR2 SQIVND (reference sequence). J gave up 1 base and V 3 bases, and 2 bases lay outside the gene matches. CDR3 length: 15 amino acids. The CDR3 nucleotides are TGTGCCAGTAGTATGGAGCGGGAGGGCACAGATACGCAGTATTTT. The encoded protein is CASSMEREGTDTQYF.

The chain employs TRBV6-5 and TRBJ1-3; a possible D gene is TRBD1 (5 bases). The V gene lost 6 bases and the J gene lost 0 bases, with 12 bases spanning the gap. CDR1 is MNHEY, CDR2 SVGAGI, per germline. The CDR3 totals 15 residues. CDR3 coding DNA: TGTGCCAGCAGAATGGACACCAGCTCTGGAAACACCATATATTTT. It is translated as CASRMDTSSGNTIYF.

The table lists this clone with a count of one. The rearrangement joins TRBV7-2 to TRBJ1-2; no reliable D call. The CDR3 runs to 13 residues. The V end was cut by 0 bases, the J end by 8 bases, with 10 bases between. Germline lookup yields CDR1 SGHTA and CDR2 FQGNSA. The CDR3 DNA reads TGTGCCAGCAGCTTAGCTGGGAGCGTCGGCTACACCTTC. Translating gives CASSLAGSVGYTF.

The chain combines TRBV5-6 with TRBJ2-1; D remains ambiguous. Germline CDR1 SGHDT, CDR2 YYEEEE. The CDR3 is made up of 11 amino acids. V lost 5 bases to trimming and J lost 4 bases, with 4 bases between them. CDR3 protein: CASRLYNEQFF. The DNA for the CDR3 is TGTGCCAGCAGACTTTACAATGAGCAGTTCTTC.

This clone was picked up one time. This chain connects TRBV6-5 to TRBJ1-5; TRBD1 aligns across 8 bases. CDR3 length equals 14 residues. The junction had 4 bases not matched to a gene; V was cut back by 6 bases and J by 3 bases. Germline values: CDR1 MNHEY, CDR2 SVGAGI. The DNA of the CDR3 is TGTGCCAGCAGATCGGACAGGGACAATCAGCCCCAGCATTTT. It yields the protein CASRSDRDNQPQHF.

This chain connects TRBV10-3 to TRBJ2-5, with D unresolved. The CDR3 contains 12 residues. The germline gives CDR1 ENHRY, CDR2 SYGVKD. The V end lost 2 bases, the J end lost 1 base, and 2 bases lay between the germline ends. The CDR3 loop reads CAISERQETQYF. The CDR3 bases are TGTGCCATCAGTGAGCGCCAAGAGACCCAGTACTTC.

DNA for the CDR3: TGTGCCAGCAGCTTTCCCGGGACAGGCGGTGGCTACACCTTC. This gives the protein CASSFPGTGGGYTF. V usage is TRBV7-8 and J usage is TRBJ1-2; 8 bases are shared with TRBD1. The V gene's germline CDR1 is SGHVS and CDR2 FQNEAQ. V was pared by 3 bases and J by 7 bases, with 7 bases of the junction left unmatched. The CDR3 has 14 residues.

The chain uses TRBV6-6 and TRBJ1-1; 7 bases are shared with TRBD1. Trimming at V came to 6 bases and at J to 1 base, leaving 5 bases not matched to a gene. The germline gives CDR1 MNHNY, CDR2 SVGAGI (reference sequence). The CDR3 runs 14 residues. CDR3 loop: CASRRQGRNTEAFF. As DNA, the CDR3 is TGTGCCAGCAGGCGACAGGGTAGGAACACTGAAGCTTTCTTT.